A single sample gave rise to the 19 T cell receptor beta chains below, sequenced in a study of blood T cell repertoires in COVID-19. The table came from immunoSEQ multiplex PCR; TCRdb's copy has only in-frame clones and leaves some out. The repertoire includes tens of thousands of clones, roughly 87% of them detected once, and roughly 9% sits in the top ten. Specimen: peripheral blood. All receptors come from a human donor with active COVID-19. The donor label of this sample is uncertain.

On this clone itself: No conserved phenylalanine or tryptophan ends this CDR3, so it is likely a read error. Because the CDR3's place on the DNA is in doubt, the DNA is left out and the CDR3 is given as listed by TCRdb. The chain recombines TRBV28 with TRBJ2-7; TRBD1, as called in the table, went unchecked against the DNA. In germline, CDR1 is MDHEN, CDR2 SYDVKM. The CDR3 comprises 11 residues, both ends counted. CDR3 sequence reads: CASSLKHSSAG.

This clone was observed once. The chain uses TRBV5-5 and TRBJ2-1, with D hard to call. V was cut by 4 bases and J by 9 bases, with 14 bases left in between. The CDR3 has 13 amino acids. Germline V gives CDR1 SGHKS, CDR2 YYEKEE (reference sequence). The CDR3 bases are TGTGCCAGCAGCCTTTTGGCCCTCACTGAGCAGTTCTTC. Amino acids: CASSLLALTEQFF.

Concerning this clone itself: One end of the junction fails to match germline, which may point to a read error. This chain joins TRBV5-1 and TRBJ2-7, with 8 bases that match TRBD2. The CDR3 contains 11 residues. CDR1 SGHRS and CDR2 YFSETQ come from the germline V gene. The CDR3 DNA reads TGCGCCAGCAGCCTCTGGCGGGGGGTCGGCTTC. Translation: CASSLWRGVGF.

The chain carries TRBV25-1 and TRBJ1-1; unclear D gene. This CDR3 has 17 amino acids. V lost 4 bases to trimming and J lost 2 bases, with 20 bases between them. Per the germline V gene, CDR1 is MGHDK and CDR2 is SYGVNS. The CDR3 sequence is CASSAIGGRNPNTEAFF. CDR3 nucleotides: TGTGCCAGCAGTGCAATAGGAGGCAGGAACCCAAACACTGAAGCTTTCTTT.

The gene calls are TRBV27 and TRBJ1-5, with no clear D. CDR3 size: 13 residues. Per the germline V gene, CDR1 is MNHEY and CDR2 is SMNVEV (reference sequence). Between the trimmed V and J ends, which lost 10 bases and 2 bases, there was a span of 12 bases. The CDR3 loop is CATSNGGNQPQHF. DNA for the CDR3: TGTGCCACCAGCAACGGGGGCAATCAGCCCCAGCATTTT.

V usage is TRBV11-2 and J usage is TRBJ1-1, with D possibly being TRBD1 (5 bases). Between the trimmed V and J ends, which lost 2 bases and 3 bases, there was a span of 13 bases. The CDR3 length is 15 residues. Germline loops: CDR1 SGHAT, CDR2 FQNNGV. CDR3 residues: CASSLNHGGDTEAFF. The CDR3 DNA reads TGTGCCAGCAGCTTAAACCACGGGGGAGACACTGAAGCTTTCTTT. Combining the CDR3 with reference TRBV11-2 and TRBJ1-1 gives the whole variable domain EAGVAQSPRYKIIEKRQSVAFWCNPISGHATLYWYQQILGQGPKLLIQFQNNGVVDDSQLPKDRFSAERLKGVDSTLKIQPAKLEDSAVYLCASSLNHGGDTEAFFGQGTRLTVV.

CDR3 in DNA: TGTGCCACCAGTGAGGCGGGTAGCCGGGGGGGAGAGACCCAGTACTTC. This codes for CATSEAGSRGGETQYF. The chain joins TRBV24-1 to TRBJ2-5; 8 bases are shared with TRBD2. The germline CDR1 and CDR2 sequences are KGHDR and SFDVKD. This CDR3 has 16 residues. The V and J ends lost 4 bases and 4 bases, in that order; junction bases with no gene match: 10.

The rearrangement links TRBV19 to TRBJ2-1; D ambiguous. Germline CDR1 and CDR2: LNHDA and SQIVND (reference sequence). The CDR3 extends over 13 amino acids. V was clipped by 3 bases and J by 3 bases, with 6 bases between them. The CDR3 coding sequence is TGTGCCAGTAGTATGGGCCACTACAATGAGCAGTTCTTC. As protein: CASSMGHYNEQFF.

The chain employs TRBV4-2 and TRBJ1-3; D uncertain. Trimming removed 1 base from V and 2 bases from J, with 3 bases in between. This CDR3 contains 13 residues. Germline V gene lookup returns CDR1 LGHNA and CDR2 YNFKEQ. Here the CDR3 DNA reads TGTGCCAGCAGCCAAGGCGCTGGAAACACCATATATTTT. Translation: CASSQGAGNTIYF.

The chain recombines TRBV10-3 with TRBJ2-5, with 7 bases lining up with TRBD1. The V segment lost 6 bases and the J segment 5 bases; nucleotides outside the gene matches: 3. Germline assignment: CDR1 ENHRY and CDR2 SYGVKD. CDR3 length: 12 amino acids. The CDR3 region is CAISGTAETQYF. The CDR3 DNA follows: TGTGCCATCAGCGGGACAGCTGAGACCCAGTACTTC.

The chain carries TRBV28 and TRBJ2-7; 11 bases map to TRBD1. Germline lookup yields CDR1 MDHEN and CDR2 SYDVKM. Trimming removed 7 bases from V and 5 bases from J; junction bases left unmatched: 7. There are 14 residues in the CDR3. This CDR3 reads CASTFPGQGDEQYF. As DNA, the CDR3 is TGTGCCAGCACCTTCCCGGGACAGGGGGACGAGCAGTACTTC.

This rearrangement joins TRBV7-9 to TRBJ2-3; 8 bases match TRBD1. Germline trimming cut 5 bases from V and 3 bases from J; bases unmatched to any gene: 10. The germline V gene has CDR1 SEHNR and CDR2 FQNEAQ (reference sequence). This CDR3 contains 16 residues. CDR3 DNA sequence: TGTGCCAGCAGCACCCGGACAGGGCATGGAACAGATACGCAGTATTTT. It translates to CASSTRTGHGTDTQYF. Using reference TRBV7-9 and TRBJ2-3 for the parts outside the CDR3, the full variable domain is DTGVSQNPRHKITKRGQNVTFRCDPISEHNRLYWYRQTLGQGPEFLTYFQNEAQLEKSRLLSDRFSAERPKGSFSTLEIQRTEQGDSAMYLCASSTRTGHGTDTQYFGPGTRLTVL.

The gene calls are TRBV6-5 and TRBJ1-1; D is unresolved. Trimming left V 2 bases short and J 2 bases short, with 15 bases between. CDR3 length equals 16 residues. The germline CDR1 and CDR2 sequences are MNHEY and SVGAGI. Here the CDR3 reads CASSYVSLAGNTEAFF. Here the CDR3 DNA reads TGTGCCAGCAGTTACGTATCACTGGCAGGAAACACTGAAGCTTTCTTT.

CDR3 amino acids: CASSLSSPREEKLFF. CDR3 coding DNA: TGCGCCAGCAGCTTATCATCGCCCCGGGAAGAAAAACTGTTTTTT. The V call is TRBV5-1, the J call TRBJ1-4; D call uncertain. The V end lost 2 bases, the J end lost 8 bases, and 16 bases lay between the germline ends. The CDR3 consists of 15 residues. Per the germline V gene, CDR1 is SGHRS and CDR2 is YFSETQ.

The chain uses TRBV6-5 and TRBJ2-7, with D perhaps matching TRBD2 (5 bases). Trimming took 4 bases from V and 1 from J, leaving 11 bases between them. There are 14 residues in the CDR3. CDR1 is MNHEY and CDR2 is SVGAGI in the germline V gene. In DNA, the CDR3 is TGTGCCAGCAGTTTAGAGAGAGGGTCCTACGAGCAGTACTTC. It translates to CASSLERGSYEQYF.

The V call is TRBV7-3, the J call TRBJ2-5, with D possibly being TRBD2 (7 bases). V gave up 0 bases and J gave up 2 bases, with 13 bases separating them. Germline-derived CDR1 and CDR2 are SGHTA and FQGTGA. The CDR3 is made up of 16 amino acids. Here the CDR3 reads CASSLTGASGQETQYF. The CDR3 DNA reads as TGTGCCAGCAGCTTAACGGGGGCTAGCGGTCAAGAGACCCAGTACTTC.

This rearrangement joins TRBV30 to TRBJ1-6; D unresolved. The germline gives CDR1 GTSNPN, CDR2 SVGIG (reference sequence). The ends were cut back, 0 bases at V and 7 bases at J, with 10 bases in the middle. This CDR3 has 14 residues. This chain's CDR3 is CAWSVGQENSPLHF. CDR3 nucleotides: TGTGCCTGGAGTGTTGGCCAGGAAAATTCACCCCTCCACTTT.

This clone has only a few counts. The DNA of the CDR3 is TGTGCCAGCAGCATTTCTAGCGGGGGGTACAATGAGCAGTTCTTC. Its translation is CASSISSGGYNEQFF. The J gene is TRBJ2-1, the V gene TRBV6-5; 11 bases are shared with TRBD2. J gave up 4 bases and V 6 bases, and 5 bases lay outside the gene matches. The CDR3 is made up of 15 amino acids. From germline, CDR1 is MNHEY and CDR2 SVGAGI.

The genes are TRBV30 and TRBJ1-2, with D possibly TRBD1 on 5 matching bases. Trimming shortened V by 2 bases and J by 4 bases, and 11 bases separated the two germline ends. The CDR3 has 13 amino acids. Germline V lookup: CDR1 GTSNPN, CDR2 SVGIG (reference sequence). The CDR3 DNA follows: TGTGCCTGGAGTCCAGGGTCTGGCTATGGCTACACCTTC. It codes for CAWSPGSGYGYTF.